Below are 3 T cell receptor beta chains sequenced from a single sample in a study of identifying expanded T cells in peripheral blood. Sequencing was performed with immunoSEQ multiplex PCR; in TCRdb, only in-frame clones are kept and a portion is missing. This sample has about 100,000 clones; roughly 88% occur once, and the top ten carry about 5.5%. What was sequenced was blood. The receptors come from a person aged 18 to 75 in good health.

CDR3 in amino acids: CASSDRVGWTEAFF. The CDR3 nucleotides are TGTGCCAGCAGTGACAGGGTCGGTTGGACTGAAGCTTTCTTT. The rearrangement uses TRBV6-1 and TRBJ1-1, with a possible D match to TRBD1 (5 bases). Germline V CDR1 and CDR2: MNHNS, SASEGT. V shed 3 bases and J shed 5 bases, with 13 bases lying between them. The CDR3 is 14 residues long.

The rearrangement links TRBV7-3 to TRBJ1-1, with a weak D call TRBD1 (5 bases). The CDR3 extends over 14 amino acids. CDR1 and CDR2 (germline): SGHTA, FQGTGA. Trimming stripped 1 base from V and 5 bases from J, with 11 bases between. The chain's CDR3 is CASSLRGGRTEAFF. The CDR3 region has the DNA TGTGCCAGCAGCTTAAGGGGGGGAAGAACTGAAGCTTTCTTT.

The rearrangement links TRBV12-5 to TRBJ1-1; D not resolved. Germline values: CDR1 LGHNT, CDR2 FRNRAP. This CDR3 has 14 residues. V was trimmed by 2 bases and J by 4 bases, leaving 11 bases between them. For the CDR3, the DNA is TGTGCTAGTGGTTTGTATGGAGGAAGCACTGAAGCTTTCTTT. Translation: CASGLYGGSTEAFF. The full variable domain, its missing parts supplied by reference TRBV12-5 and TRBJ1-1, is DARVTQTPRHKVTEMGQEVTMRCQPILGHNTVFWYRQTMMQGLELLAYFRNRAPLDDSGMPKDRFSAEMPDATLATLKIQPSEPRDSAVYFCASGLYGGSTEAFFGQGTRLTVV.